This T cell receptor beta chain was captured by sequencing in a study of blood T cells in healthy people across ages. From germline, CDR1 is SEHNR and CDR2 FQNEAQ (reference sequence). CDR3 length equals 16 residues. V shed 5 bases and J shed 3 bases, with 19 bases lying between them. Next came a second PCR, run for roughly 7 to 12 cycles, which used a sample-barcoded 5' primer along with a J-beta primer mix. One entry per CDR3 protein results from TCRdb running MiXCR on the 5' RACE reads. The sample has 700,000 or so distinct CDR3 sequences; less than 45% are singletons. The receptor was derived from a man older than 75 in good health. Sequenced material: blood. The rearrangement joins TRBV7-9 to TRBJ1-1; a weak D match, TRBD1 (5 bases). The CDR3 loop reads CASSDRERGGDTEAFF. CDR3 DNA sequence: TGTGCCAGCAGCGACCGGGAAAGGGGAGGTGACACTGAAGCTTTCTTT.